The 10 T cell receptor beta chains presented below share a single source sample, sequenced in a study of T cells after yellow fever vaccination. One entry per CDR3 protein, called by TCRdb with MiXCR from the 5' RACE reads. Among under 400,000 distinct CDR3 sequences, about an eighth were seen once, and the ten largest hold 3% to 4%. Sample: CD4+ T cells sorted from PBMCs, taken 15 days after the yellow fever booster vaccination. Receptor source: a man younger than 35 who received the YFV17D yellow fever vaccine.

The rearrangement joins TRBV5-1 to TRBJ1-2, with no clear D. Looked up from germline, CDR1 is SGHRS and CDR2 is YFSETQ. V was cut by 0 bases and J by 8 bases, with 11 bases left in between. CDR3 length equals 13 residues. DNA for the CDR3: TGCGCCAGCAGCTTGGAGAGTGCCCCCGGCTACACCTTC. It is translated as CASSLESAPGYTF.

This rearrangement joins TRBV4-3 to TRBJ2-7, with TRBD2 matching 9 bases. Germline V CDR1 and CDR2: LGHNA, YSLEER. With 0 bases clipped from V and 9 bases from J, the junction kept 6 bases outside the gene matches. The CDR3 is 14 residues long. The CDR3 nucleotides read TGCGCCAGCAGCCAAGATAGCGGGGGCCCGGCGCAGTACTTC. As protein: CASSQDSGGPAQYF.

In nucleotides, the CDR3 is TGTGCCAGCCGGAGGGTATCCTACAATGAGCAGTTCTTC. This encodes CASRRVSYNEQFF. V is TRBV19 and J is TRBJ2-1; D possibly corresponds to TRBD2 (6 bases). Between the trimmed V and J ends, which lost 9 bases and 1 base, there was a span of 10 bases. The CDR3 has 13 amino acids. CDR1 and CDR2 from the germline V gene are LNHDA and SQIVND (reference sequence). The full variable domain, its missing parts supplied by reference TRBV19 and TRBJ2-1, is DGGITQSPKYLFRKEGQNVTLSCEQNLNHDAMYWYRQDPGQGLRLIYYSQIVNDFQKGDIAEGYSVSREKKESFPLTVTSAQKNPTAFYLCASRRVSYNEQFFGPGTRLTVL.

This clonotype was observed a few times. The chain is built from TRBV18 and TRBJ1-3; 10 nucleotides match TRBD1. Germline-derived CDR1 and CDR2 are KGHSH and LQKENI. This CDR3 region has 17 residues. Trimming at V came to 1 base and at J to 0 bases, leaving 3 bases not matched to a gene. The CDR3 DNA reads TGTGCCAGCTCACCACAGAGGACAGGGGGCTCTGGAAACACCATATATTTT. Its protein product is CASSPQRTGGSGNTIYF.

The chain uses TRBV4-3 and TRBJ1-2, with TRBD1 as a possible D gene (6 bases). The V gene's germline CDR1 is LGHNA and CDR2 YSLEER. This CDR3 spans 13 amino acids. Trimming took 9 bases from V and 5 from J, leaving 16 bases between them. This CDR3 is CASKKQGSYGYTF. The CDR3 DNA reads as TGCGCCAGTAAGAAACAGGGCTCGTATGGCTACACCTTC.

This clonotype showed up many times. The rearrangement links TRBV7-9 to TRBJ2-4, with a weak D call TRBD2 (7 bases). Trimming left V 5 bases short and J 3 bases short, with 11 bases between. This CDR3 is 14 amino acids long. From germline, CDR1 is SEHNR and CDR2 FQNEAQ (reference sequence). CDR3 sequence: CASSKGGSKNIQYF. Written as DNA, the CDR3 is TGTGCCAGCAGCAAGGGGGGGAGCAAAAACATTCAGTACTTC.

This chain uses TRBV20-1 with TRBJ2-6, with no clear D. V dropped 3 bases and J dropped 1 base, with 10 bases sitting between them. The CDR3 loop spans 15 amino acids. Germline CDR1 is DFQATT and CDR2 is SNEGSKA (reference sequence). The chain's CDR3 is CSARQRGSGANVLTF. The CDR3 DNA is TGCAGTGCTAGGCAGCGCGGATCTGGGGCCAACGTCCTGACTTTC.

This chain uses TRBV6-2 or TRBV6-3 with TRBJ2-1; 10 positions agree with TRBD1. The ends lost 4 bases at V and 3 bases at J; junction bases unmatched: 6. Germline CDR1 reads MNHEY; CDR2 reads SVGEGT. The CDR3 has 16 residues. CDR3 loop: CASSFRTGGNYNEQFF. CDR3 bases: TGTGCCAGCAGTTTTCGGACAGGGGGAAACTACAATGAGCAGTTCTTC.

This clonotype was seen many times. The chain carries TRBV4-1 and TRBJ2-5; 14 positions match TRBD2. The CDR3 covers 17 residues. V shed 4 bases, J shed 2 bases, and the junction held 6 bases outside the gene matches. CDR1 and CDR2 from the germline V gene are MGHRA and YSYEKL. CDR3 sequence: CASSRYGLAGGQETQYF. CDR3 nucleotide sequence: TGCGCCAGCAGCCGATACGGACTAGCGGGGGGACAAGAGACCCAGTACTTC.

The V and J genes are TRBV2 and TRBJ2-1; 8 positions match TRBD2. The V gene end was trimmed by 5 bases and the J gene end by 6 bases; junction bases not matched to a gene: 9. CDR3 length: 15 amino acids. Germline CDR1 SNHLY, CDR2 FYNNEI. Written as DNA, the CDR3 is TGTGCCAGCAGTAGCGCCGGGGGGGGATTCAATGAGCAGTTCTTC. This gives the protein CASSSAGGGFNEQFF.